The entry that follows covers one T cell receptor (beta chain) sequence. Its binding antigen is unknown. Base qualities are not recorded, but no much larger clone differs from it by a single base. Sorted unstimulated T cells and proliferating T cells recovered from mixed lymphocyte reactions were subjected to TCRbeta CDR3 sequencing. Fresh whole blood from 9 to 10 HLA-typed healthy donors served as the source for isolating PBMCs. These data come from a study of siplizumab effects on memory and regulatory T cells (dated by TCRdb to between 2019 and 2020). As for the study more broadly: The effect of the anti-CD2 antibody siplizumab on alloreactive T-cell subsets was examined in allogeneic mixed lymphocyte reactions constructed from human PBMCs. What the research found in general, with its limitations: The suppressive function of proliferating Tregs from siplizumab cultures was not functionally confirmed. Because sequences below about 10^-5 frequency were poorly captured, only a minor fraction of alloreactive clones could be mapped to unstimulated subsets. In reactions with siplizumab, an average of roughly 70% of mappable alloreactive CD4+ clones were Treg-derived, compared with 25% to 30% in control reactions. Compared with memory T cells, unstimulated naive T cells appeared more diverse, and naive cells seemed to make a substantial contribution to the alloresponse. For roughly 75-96% of proliferating CD4+ or CD8+ clones, no naive or memory phenotype could be assigned. Siplizumab significantly reduced the cumulative frequency of alloreactive sequences traceable to unstimulated CD4+ memory T cells.

The library was built by means of the immunoSEQ multiplex PCR assay. Around 92,000 TCR templates per sample were assayed by the deep sequencing platform. Genomic DNA extracted from sorted T cells was the material used for TCRbeta CDR3 sequencing. The authors' pipeline ran thus. Clonal analysis of TCRbeta CDR3 data was done in the R programming language. Alloreactive CD4+ and CD8+ clones were identified by comparing unstimulated samples to CFSE-low samples taken after the reaction. Alloreactive CD4+ clones were assigned to regulatory or non-regulatory origin by matching sequences to sorted unstimulated Treg and non-Treg repertoires. TCRdb retrieved this table from immuneACCESS and kept in-frame rearrangements only. Not all clones are present; in checked studies, unresolved V genes account for under half, and no reason is known for the remainder. V and J calls and clone size are given by that table; D and trimming were obtained from the DNA. The sample table holds 70,000 to 95,000 clones, of which over 85% were seen once. The leading ten clones occupy 6.5% of the sample.

Taken from cysteine to phenylalanine, the CDR3 has 12 residues. Kept here is only the CDR3 DNA, which spans 36 bases and is read in frame from base 1. V is clipped by 5 bases and J by 1 base, and the sequence between their germline boundaries is 8 bases long. The germline V gene encodes CDR1 GTSNPN and CDR2 SVGIG (reference sequence). The rearranged chain carries TRBV30 and TRBJ1-1; TRBD1 is a possible D gene, resting on 5 matching bases. The origin of this receptor is a human donor in good health. The sample taken for sequencing was CD8+ T cells sorted from blood. The DNA sequence follows: TGTGCCTGGTTAAGGGGGAACACTGAAGCTTTCTTT. Its product reads: CAWLRGNTEAFF.